This T cell receptor (beta chain) is from a study of blood T cell repertoires in COVID-19. Grouping used clinical history reported by participants in a survey and questionnaire. Participants in the exposed group had met a COVID-19 case in the 2 weeks before joining the study. Study processing details: Reference gene primer amplification in the assay estimated nucleated cell counts. The method was immunoSEQ multiplex PCR; TCRdb's version includes in-frame clones alone and lacks a portion of them. The V and J calls and the clone size are those of that table, but D and trimming were determined from the DNA. The table shows about 200,000 clones, with 83% occurring only once. The origin of this receptor is a woman aged 45-65 years who had been exposed to COVID-19. Sequenced sample: PBMCs or T cells enriched from blood (not recorded which).

CDR3 sequence: CASSASASGTNYEQYF. The CDR3 coding sequence is TGTGCCAGTAGTGCCTCCGCTAGCGGAACCAACTACGAGCAGTACTTC. The chain employs TRBV19 and TRBJ2-7; TRBD2 aligns across 7 bases. Germline V lookup: CDR1 LNHDA, CDR2 SQIVND (reference sequence). CDR3 length: 16 amino acids. V was pared by 5 bases and J by 3 bases, with 13 bases of the junction left unmatched. Supplemented by reference TRBV19 and TRBJ2-7, the full variable domain reads DGGITQSPKYLFRKEGQNVTLSCEQNLNHDAMYWYRQDPGQGLRLIYYSQIVNDFQKGDIAEGYSVSREKKESFPLTVTSAQKNPTAFYLCASSASASGTNYEQYFGPGTRLTVT.